Listed here are 28 T cell receptor beta chains from one sample, sequenced in a study of beta chain features in type 1 diabetes. The study, taken as a whole, reports: A moderate, significant TCRB CDR3 shortening appeared in type 1 diabetes across four CD4+ subsets.

These receptors have no known antigen. Every isolated RNA sample was fully reverse transcribed, so sequencing captured expressed TCRB transcripts. Sequencing was performed with immunoSEQ multiplex PCR; in TCRdb, only in-frame clones are kept and a portion is missing. Altogether a few hundred thousand clones are present, 20% to 25% being singletons, with the ten largest covering roughly 0.011%. The specimen sequenced was naive CD4+ T cells from blood. The receptors derive from a woman aged 25 to 45 with type 1 diabetes.

This clone has just a few counts. The V call is TRBV7-9, the J call TRBJ2-1; TRBD2 matches at 12 bases. Germline CDR1 and CDR2: SEHNR and FQNEAQ (reference sequence). The V and J ends lost 4 bases and 4 bases, in that order; junction bases with no gene match: 5. The CDR3 runs 16 residues. The CDR3 is CASSSGLAGPYNEQFF. In DNA, the CDR3 is TGTGCCAGCAGCTCCGGACTAGCGGGGCCTTACAATGAGCAGTTCTTC.

In this sample, this clone turned up a few times. This chain uses TRBV11-2 with TRBJ2-7; TRBD2 aligns across 7 bases. The trim removed 3 bases at V and 0 bases at J, leaving 8 bases unmatched. The V gene's germline CDR1 is SGHAT and CDR2 FQNNGV. This CDR3 is 16 amino acids long. DNA of the CDR3: TGTGCCAGCAGCTTGTCGGGACTACCGAGCTCCTACGAGCAGTACTTC. Its translation: CASSLSGLPSSYEQYF.

The rearrangement links TRBV5-1 to TRBJ2-5; D is ambiguous. The DNA end favors TRBJ2-7, so the J call may be wrong. The V gene's germline CDR1 is SGHRS and CDR2 YFSETQ. The CDR3 consists of 13 residues. The CDR3 bases are TGCGCCAGCAGCTTGTCCCCAGGCTACGAGCAGTACTTC. Encoded protein: CASSLSPGYEQYF.

The chain recombines TRBV19 with TRBJ1-5; TRBD1 might be the D (6 bases). V shed 4 bases and J shed 7 bases, with 11 bases lying between them. Germline V CDR1 and CDR2: LNHDA, SQIVND (reference sequence). The CDR3 is made up of 13 amino acids. This CDR3 reads CASSTARGQPQHF. CDR3 in DNA: TGTGCCAGTAGTACGGCCAGGGGCCAGCCCCAGCATTTT.

V usage is TRBV10-2 and J usage is TRBJ2-7, with 12 bases matching TRBD1. The CDR3 consists of 14 residues. The V segment lost 5 bases and the J segment 6 bases; nucleotides outside the gene matches: 5. CDR1 and CDR2 (germline): WSHSY, SAAADI. CDR3 coding DNA: TGCGCCAGCAGTTGGGACAGGGGGCTTGGCGAGCAGTACTTC. It codes for CASSWDRGLGEQYF.

This clone was seen only a few times. The chain links TRBV30 to TRBJ1-5, with TRBD1 identical over 7 bases. Germline lookup yields CDR1 GTSNPN and CDR2 SVGIG (reference sequence). Trimming cost V 5 bases and J 5 bases; bases outside gene matches: 9. CDR3 size: 14 residues. The DNA for the CDR3 is TGTGCCTGGGATCCCGGGACAGCGGATCAGCCCCAGCATTTT. Translated: CAWDPGTADQPQHF.

The chain recombines TRBV18 with TRBJ2-5; D might be TRBD2 (6 bases). With 6 bases removed from V and 0 bases from J, the gap between germline ends came to 11 bases. Per germline, CDR1 KGHSH and CDR2 LQKENI. The CDR3 covers 14 residues. CDR3 DNA: TGTGCCAGCTCGCTGGGACTCGACCAAGAGACCCAGTACTTC. Translating gives CASSLGLDQETQYF.

V and J are TRBV28 and TRBJ2-1, with unresolved D. Germline CDR1 MDHEN, CDR2 SYDVKM. The CDR3 extends over 12 amino acids. V was shortened by 3 bases and J by 8 bases, with 8 bases between the two germline ends. The CDR3, as DNA: TGTGCCAGCAGTTTCTCCCTCCATGAGCAGTTCTTC. It specifies CASSFSLHEQFF. Filled out from reference TRBV28 and TRBJ2-1, the complete variable domain reads DVKVTQSSRYLVKRTGEKVFLECVQDMDHENMFWYRQDPGLGLRLIYFSYDVKMKEKGDIPEGYSVSREKKERFSLILESASTNQTSMYLCASSFSLHEQFFGPGTRLTVL.

V and J are TRBV30 and TRBJ1-1; D not certain. The germline V gene encodes CDR1 GTSNPN and CDR2 SVGIG (reference sequence). The CDR3 is 13 residues long. V was shortened by 0 bases and J by 6 bases, with 11 bases between the two germline ends. The CDR3 region is CAWSVRSGSEAFF. CDR3 nucleotide sequence: TGTGCCTGGAGTGTACGTTCTGGCTCTGAAGCTTTCTTT.

The chain links TRBV7-2 to TRBJ1-1; D gene unclear. V dropped 5 bases and J dropped 1 base, with 8 bases sitting between them. Germline V gives CDR1 SGHTA, CDR2 FQGNSA. The CDR3 runs 13 residues. CDR3 nucleotides: TGTGCCAGCAGCCTGGCAGGGAACACTGAAGCTTTCTTT. Translating gives CASSLAGNTEAFF.

This clone has only a few counts. The chain uses TRBV5-1 and TRBJ2-1, with a weak D call TRBD1 (6 bases). The CDR3 extends over 18 amino acids. CDR1 is SGHRS, CDR2 YFSETQ, per germline. V was shortened by 0 bases and J by 1 base, with 17 bases between the two germline ends. CDR3 protein: CASSLVQGLPMSYNEQFF. The DNA for the CDR3 is TGCGCCAGCAGCTTGGTTCAGGGGCTGCCCATGTCCTACAATGAGCAGTTCTTC.

V and J are TRBV29-1 and TRBJ2-5, with TRBD2 matching over 8 bases. The CDR3 is 14 residues long. Germline lookup yields CDR1 SQVTM and CDR2 ANQGSEA. After removal of 6 bases from V and 3 bases from J, the junction contained 9 bases not matched to a gene. In nucleotides, the CDR3 is TGCAGCGTCCCAACTTGGGGACTAGAAGAGACCCAGTACTTC. It translates to CSVPTWGLEETQYF.

This clone was found a few times. The rearrangement uses TRBV28 and TRBJ1-5; maybe TRBD1 (6 bases). V shed 6 bases and J shed 5 bases, with 11 bases lying between them. CDR1 and CDR2 (germline): MDHEN, SYDVKM. The CDR3 loop spans 13 amino acids. CDR3 sequence reads: CASSTDSYQPQHF. The CDR3 bases are TGTGCCAGCAGCACGGACAGCTATCAGCCCCAGCATTTT.

This clone was seen more than once but under ten times. The V call is TRBV15, the J call TRBJ2-3; a possible D gene is TRBD1 (5 bases). CDR1 is LNHNV, CDR2 YYDKDF, per germline (reference sequence). The CDR3 is 15 amino acids. V lost 0 bases, J lost 0 bases, and 7 bases lay in between. In DNA form, the CDR3 reads TGTGCCACCAGCAGAGACAGGGATAGCACAGATACGCAGTATTTT. Translation gives CATSRDRDSTDTQYF. Full variable domain (rest looked up from reference TRBV15 and TRBJ2-3): DAMVIQNPRYQVTQFGKPVTLSCSQTLNHNVMYWYQQKSSQAPKLLFHYYDKDFNNEADTPDNFQSRRPNTSFCFLDIRSPGLGDTAMYLCATSRDRDSTDTQYFGPGTRLTVL.

Concerning this clone: Distinct nucleotide sequences in the sample also encode this CDR3. CDR3 region: CASSQGQQETQYF. CDR3 bases: TGTGCCAGCAGCCAGGGACAACAAGAGACCCAGTACTTC. The chain recombines TRBV7-9 with TRBJ2-5; D possibly corresponds to TRBD1 (6 bases). The germline V gene has CDR1 SEHNR and CDR2 FQNEAQ (reference sequence). The CDR3 length is 13 residues. Trimming removed 5 bases from V and 2 bases from J, with 9 bases in between.

This clone appeared a few times. One end of the junction fails to match germline, which may point to a read error. This chain connects TRBV29-1 to TRBJ2-7; 11 bases agree with TRBD2. Germline V gene sequence: CDR1 SQVTM, CDR2 ANQGSEA. The CDR3 has 12 residues. The CDR3 loop reads CSVELTSGTTIF. The CDR3 DNA reads TGCAGCGTTGAGTTGACTAGCGGGACGACTATCTTC.

The V gene is TRBV6-6, the J gene TRBJ2-5; TRBD1 aligns across 8 bases. Germline V lookup: CDR1 MNHNY, CDR2 SVGAGI (reference sequence). V gave up 7 bases and J gave up 5 bases; unmatched junction bases: 6. The CDR3 spans 13 residues. CDR3 in DNA: TGTGCCAGCATTCGGGACAGGTTTGAGACCCAGTACTTC. Protein: CASIRDRFETQYF.

The chain carries TRBV15 and TRBJ2-1; 9 bases agree with TRBD1. Germline values: CDR1 LNHNV, CDR2 YYDKDF (reference sequence). V trimming: 5 bases; J trimming: 7 bases; junction bases outside the gene matches: 6. The CDR3 has 14 residues. CDR3: CATSGPDRGNEQFF. In DNA, the CDR3 is TGTGCCACCAGCGGACCGGACAGGGGAAATGAGCAGTTCTTC.

The CDR3 nucleotides are TGCGCCAGCTCTCTGTGGCTAGCGGGAGAGACCCAGTACTTC. Encoded protein: CASSLWLAGETQYF. The gene calls are TRBV5-1 and TRBJ2-5; 8 bases fit TRBD2. Losses at the gene ends were 7 bases for V and 4 bases for J; bases not matched to a gene: 9. This CDR3 contains 14 residues. CDR1 is SGHRS and CDR2 is YFSETQ in the germline V gene.

This CDR3 is CASSSTDSNQPQHF. Here the CDR3 DNA reads TGTGCCAGCAGCTCGACAGATAGCAATCAGCCCCAGCATTTT. The rearrangement links TRBV7-9 to TRBJ1-5, with a tentative D call TRBD1 (5 bases). CDR1 and CDR2 (germline): SEHNR, FQNEAQ (reference sequence). Trimming removed 4 bases at V and 0 bases at J, with 7 bases between. The CDR3 contains 14 residues.

The rearrangement joins TRBV7-9 to TRBJ1-1, with no clear D. The V gene lost 5 bases and the J gene lost 5 bases, with 9 bases spanning the gap. Germline values: CDR1 SEHNR, CDR2 FQNEAQ (reference sequence). The CDR3 covers 12 residues. This CDR3 reads CASSLTETEAFF. CDR3 nucleotide sequence: TGTGCCAGCAGCCTTACGGAGACTGAAGCTTTCTTT.

The chain carries TRBV5-1 and TRBJ1-2, with D possibly being TRBD1 (5 bases). V gave up 0 bases and J gave up 6 bases, with 12 bases separating them. CDR1 SGHRS and CDR2 YFSETQ come from the germline V gene. This CDR3 is 14 amino acids long. This CDR3 is CASSLAGQGNGYTF. CDR3 bases: TGCGCCAGCAGCTTGGCCGGGCAGGGCAATGGCTACACCTTC.

This clone was seen more than once but under ten times. V is TRBV30 and J is TRBJ2-1, with a possible D match to TRBD2 (5 bases). Trimming took 3 bases from V and 5 from J, leaving 17 bases between them. The CDR3 spans 15 residues. Germline CDR1 GTSNPN, CDR2 SVGIG (reference sequence). CDR3 DNA: TGTGCCTGGAGGGCCGCGGCGGGCTGGGACAATGAGCAGTTCTTC. It encodes CAWRAAAGWDNEQFF.

The chain carries TRBV2 and TRBJ1-1; 8 bases are a match to TRBD1. Germline CDR1 is SNHLY and CDR2 is FYNNEI. J lost 4 bases, V lost 6 bases, and 1 base had no gene match. CDR3 length: 12 amino acids. The CDR3, as DNA: TGTGCCAGCAGCGGACAGGGCACTGAAGCTTTCTTT. Its protein is CASSGQGTEAFF.

This clone was detected a few times. The chain recombines TRBV7-2 with TRBJ2-7; 11 bases align to TRBD1. J lost 4 bases, V lost 5 bases, and 4 bases had no gene match. The length of the CDR3 is 14 residues. The germline V gene encodes CDR1 SGHTA and CDR2 FQGNSA. In DNA form, the CDR3 reads TGTGCCAGCAGCCCTGGGACAGGGGGTTACGAGCAGTACTTC. Translation gives CASSPGTGGYEQYF.

This chain uses TRBV9 with TRBJ2-7; 7 bases fit TRBD2. Germline V gives CDR1 SGDLS, CDR2 YYNGEE. The CDR3 is 15 amino acids. Unmatched junction bases numbered 6, after V lost 0 bases and J lost 3 bases. CDR3 bases: TGTGCCAGCAGCGTAGCTCCGGGAGGCCTCTACGAGCAGTACTTC. It is translated as CASSVAPGGLYEQYF. Looking up the rest from reference TRBV9 and TRBJ2-7 gives the full variable domain: DSGVTQTPKHLITATGQRVTLRCSPRSGDLSVYWYQQSLDQGLQFLIQYYNGEERAKGNILERFSAQQFPDLHSELNLSSLELGDSALYFCASSVAPGGLYEQYFGPGTRLTVT.

V gene TRBV18 combines with J gene TRBJ2-3; TRBD2 agrees at 7 bases. CDR1 is KGHSH and CDR2 is LQKENI in the germline V gene. The CDR3 runs to 18 residues. V lost 6 bases to trimming and J lost 0 bases; unmatched junction nucleotides: 15. In DNA, the CDR3 is TGTGCCAGCTCGCCCCCCGTTCTAGCGGATATTAGCACAGATACGCAGTATTTT. Translating it yields CASSPPVLADISTDTQYF. Combining the CDR3 with reference TRBV18 and TRBJ2-3 gives the whole variable domain NAGVMQNPRHLVRRRGQEARLRCSPMKGHSHVYWYRQLPEEGLKFMVYLQKENIIDESGMPKERFSAEFPKEGPSILRIQQVVRGDSAAYFCASSPPVLADISTDTQYFGPGTRLTVL.

This clone occurred a few times. The CDR3 spells CASSVNELAGTDTQYF. CDR3 coding DNA: TGTGCCAGCAGCGTCAATGAGCTAGCGGGAACAGATACGCAGTATTTT. The chain recombines TRBV9 with TRBJ2-3, with 9 bases identical to TRBD2. CDR3 length: 16 residues. The germline gives CDR1 SGDLS, CDR2 YYNGEE. Trimming took 2 bases from V and 3 from J; bases not matched to a gene: 7.